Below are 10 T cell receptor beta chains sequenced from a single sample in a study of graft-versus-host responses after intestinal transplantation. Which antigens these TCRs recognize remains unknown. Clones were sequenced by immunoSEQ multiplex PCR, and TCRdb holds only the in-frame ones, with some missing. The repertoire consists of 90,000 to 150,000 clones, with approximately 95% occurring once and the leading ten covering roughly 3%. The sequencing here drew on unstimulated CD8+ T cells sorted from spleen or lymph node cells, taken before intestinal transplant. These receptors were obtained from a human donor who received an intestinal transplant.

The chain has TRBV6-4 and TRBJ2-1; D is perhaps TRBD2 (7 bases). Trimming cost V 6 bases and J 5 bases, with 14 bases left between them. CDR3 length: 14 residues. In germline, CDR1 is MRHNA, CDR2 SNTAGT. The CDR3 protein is CASRHVGGDNEQFF. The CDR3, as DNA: TGTGCCAGCAGACACGTAGGGGGGGACAATGAGCAGTTCTTC.

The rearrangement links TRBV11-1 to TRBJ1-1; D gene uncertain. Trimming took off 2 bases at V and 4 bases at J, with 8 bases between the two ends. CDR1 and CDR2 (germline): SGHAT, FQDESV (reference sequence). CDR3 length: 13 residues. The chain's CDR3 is CASSLYGSTEAFF. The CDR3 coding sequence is TGTGCCAGCAGCTTATATGGAAGCACTGAAGCTTTCTTT.

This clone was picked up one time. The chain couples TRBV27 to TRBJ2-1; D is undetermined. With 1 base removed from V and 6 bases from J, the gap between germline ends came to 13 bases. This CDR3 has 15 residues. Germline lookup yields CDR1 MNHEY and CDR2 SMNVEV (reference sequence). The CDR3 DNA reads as TGTGCCAGCAGTTTATTGACCGAGCTGGGCAATGAGCAGTTCTTC. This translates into CASSLLTELGNEQFF.

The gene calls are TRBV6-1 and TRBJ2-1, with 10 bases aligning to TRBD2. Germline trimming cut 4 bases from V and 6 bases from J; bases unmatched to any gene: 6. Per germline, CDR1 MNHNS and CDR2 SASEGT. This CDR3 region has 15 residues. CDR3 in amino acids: CASSGGTSAFNEQFF. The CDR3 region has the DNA TGTGCCAGCAGTGGCGGGACTAGCGCCTTCAATGAGCAGTTCTTC.

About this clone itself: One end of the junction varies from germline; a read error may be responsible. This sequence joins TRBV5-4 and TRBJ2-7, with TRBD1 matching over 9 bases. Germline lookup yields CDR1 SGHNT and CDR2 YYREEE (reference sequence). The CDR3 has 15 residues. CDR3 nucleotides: TGTGCCAGCAGGTTGGGACAGGGACTCATTTACGAGCAGTACTTC. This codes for CASRLGQGLIYEQYF.

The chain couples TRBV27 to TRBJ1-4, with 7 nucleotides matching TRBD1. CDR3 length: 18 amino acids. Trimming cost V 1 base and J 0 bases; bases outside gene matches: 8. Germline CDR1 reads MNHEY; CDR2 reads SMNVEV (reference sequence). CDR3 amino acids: CASSLWTGPPATNEKLFF. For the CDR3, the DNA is TGTGCCAGCAGTTTATGGACAGGTCCCCCTGCAACTAATGAAAAACTGTTTTTT.

The CDR3 protein is CASSLRSTANTGELFF. The CDR3 nucleotides are TGTGCCAGCAGCTTACGTAGTACGGCCAACACCGGGGAGCTGTTTTTT. The chain links TRBV7-2 to TRBJ2-2; D gene ambiguous. Trimming cost V 2 bases and J 2 bases, with 12 bases left between them. CDR3 size: 16 residues. Germline CDR1 SGHTA, CDR2 FQGNSA.

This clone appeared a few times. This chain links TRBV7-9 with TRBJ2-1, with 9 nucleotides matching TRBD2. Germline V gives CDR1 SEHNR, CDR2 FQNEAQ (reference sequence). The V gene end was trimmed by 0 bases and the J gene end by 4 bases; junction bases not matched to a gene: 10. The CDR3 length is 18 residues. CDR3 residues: CASSLADLAGGVYNEQFF. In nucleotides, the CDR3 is TGTGCCAGCAGCTTAGCGGATTTGGCGGGAGGGGTGTACAATGAGCAGTTCTTC.

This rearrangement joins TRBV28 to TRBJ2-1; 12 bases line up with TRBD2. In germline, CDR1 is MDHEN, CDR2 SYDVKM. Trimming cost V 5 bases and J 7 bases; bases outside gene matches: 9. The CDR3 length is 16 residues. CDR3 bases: TGTGCCAGCAGTCGCCCCCTAGCGGGAGGGCCAAATGAGCAGTTCTTC. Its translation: CASSRPLAGGPNEQFF.

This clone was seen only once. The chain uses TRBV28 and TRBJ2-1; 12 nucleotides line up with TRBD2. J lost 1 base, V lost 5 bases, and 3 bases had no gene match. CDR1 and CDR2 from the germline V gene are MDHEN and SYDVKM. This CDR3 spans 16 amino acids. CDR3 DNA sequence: TGTGCCAGCAGTCTAGGACTAGCGGGATCCTACAATGAGCAGTTCTTC. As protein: CASSLGLAGSYNEQFF.